The 22 T cell receptor beta chains below were found in one sample sequenced in a study of blood T cell repertoires in COVID-19. Measured with immunoSEQ multiplex PCR; TCRdb has only the in-frame clones, and not every one. The table shows approximately 75,000 clones, with approximately 82% occurring only once. The sample was peripheral blood. These receptors were collected from a woman aged 45-59 years with acute or convalescent COVID-19.

This clone was observed a few times. The chain joins TRBV7-8 to TRBJ2-1, with 10 bases identical to TRBD2. The CDR3 totals 21 residues. The ends lost 1 base at V and 0 bases at J; junction bases unmatched: 15. Germline loops: CDR1 SGHVS, CDR2 FQNEAQ. CDR3 loop: CASSLGRKTSGQTYSYNEQFF. CDR3 DNA: TGTGCCAGCAGCTTAGGGCGCAAGACTAGCGGGCAAACCTACTCCTACAATGAGCAGTTCTTC. Filled out from reference TRBV7-8 and TRBJ2-1, the complete variable domain reads GAGVSQSPRYKVAKRGQDVALRCDPISGHVSLFWYQQALGQGPEFLTYFQNEAQLDKSGLPSDRFFAERPEGSVSTLKIQRTQQEDSAVYLCASSLGRKTSGQTYSYNEQFFGPGTRLTVL.

The J gene is TRBJ1-2, the V gene TRBV2; D not resolved. In germline, CDR1 is SNHLY, CDR2 FYNNEI. The CDR3 contains 14 residues. The germline V and J ends were trimmed by 3 bases and 2 bases, with 10 bases remaining between them. The CDR3 DNA is TGTGCCAGCAGTGATGCGCTACAGAACTATGGCTACACCTTC. Its protein is CASSDALQNYGYTF. Together with reference TRBV2 and TRBJ1-2, the CDR3 gives the full variable domain: EPEVTQTPSHQVTQMGQEVILRCVPISNHLYFYWYRQILGQKVEFLVSFYNNEISEKSEIFDDQFSVERPDGSNFTLKIRSTKLEDSAMYFCASSDALQNYGYTFGSGTRLTVV.

This chain uses TRBV5-8 with TRBJ2-3, with 9 positions matching TRBD1. This CDR3 spans 16 amino acids. The trim removed 2 bases at V and 0 bases at J, leaving 4 bases unmatched. Germline CDR1 reads SGHTS; CDR2 reads YDEGEE. This chain's CDR3 is CASSFGTGMSTDTQYF. In nucleotides, the CDR3 is TGTGCCAGCAGCTTCGGGACAGGGATGAGCACAGATACGCAGTATTTT.

The chain joins TRBV9 to TRBJ1-2; 7 bases are a match to TRBD1. The CDR3 contains 15 residues. Trimming removed 0 bases from V and 2 bases from J; junction bases left unmatched: 4. Per the germline V gene, CDR1 is SGDLS and CDR2 is YYNGEE. The CDR3 DNA sequence: TGTGCCAGCAGCGTAGAGGACAGGATAAACTATGGCTACACCTTC. Protein: CASSVEDRINYGYTF.

The chain recombines TRBV29-1 with TRBJ2-3; 13 bases align to TRBD2. The junction had 11 bases not matched to a gene; V was cut back by 7 bases and J by 7 bases. Germline V lookup: CDR1 SQVTM, CDR2 ANQGSEA. CDR3 size: 15 residues. CDR3 sequence: CSGTGTSGIRYTQYF. The CDR3, as DNA: TGCAGCGGTACCGGGACTAGCGGGATTAGGTATACGCAGTATTTT.

The genes are TRBV29-1 and TRBJ2-2; 7 nucleotides match TRBD1. V lost 1 base and J lost 5; bases outside the gene matches: 4. Germline V CDR1 and CDR2: SQVTM, ANQGSEA. This CDR3 spans 14 amino acids. The CDR3 DNA reads as TGCAGCGTTGAAGGAGGGGGCGGAACCGGGGAGCTGTTTTTT. Its translation: CSVEGGGGTGELFF.

The CDR3 region is CASSDSGGGRNQPQHF. CDR3 bases: TGTGCCAGCAGTGATAGCGGGGGGGGGCGGAATCAGCCCCAGCATTTT. The V call is TRBV6-1, the J call TRBJ1-5; possibly TRBD1 for D (6 bases). The CDR3 sequence is 16 residues long. Trimming removed 3 bases at V and 4 bases at J, with 16 bases between. In germline, CDR1 is MNHNS, CDR2 SASEGT.

V and J are TRBV29-1 and TRBJ2-7; 9 bases fit TRBD2. CDR3 length: 16 amino acids. From germline, CDR1 is SQVTM and CDR2 ANQGSEA. Losses at the gene ends were 4 bases for V and 3 bases for J; bases not matched to a gene: 13. The CDR3 DNA reads as TGCAGCGTTGTGGCGGGAGGGAGGTCCTCCCTCTACGAGCAGTACTTC. This encodes CSVVAGGRSSLYEQYF.

This chain joins TRBV7-9 and TRBJ1-4; 9 bases fit TRBD1. This CDR3 spans 15 amino acids. With V trimmed by 5 bases and J by 4 bases, 5 bases remained unmatched. Germline V lookup: CDR1 SEHNR, CDR2 FQNEAQ (reference sequence). CDR3 sequence: CASSERGQGNEKLFF. The CDR3 nucleotides are TGTGCCAGCAGCGAAAGGGGACAGGGTAATGAAAAACTGTTTTTT.

The chain recombines TRBV3-1 (or the pseudogene TRBV3-2) with TRBJ2-7; TRBD2 might be the D (6 bases). Germline-derived CDR1 and CDR2 are LGHDT and YNNKEL (reference sequence). This CDR3 spans 14 amino acids. V gave up 5 bases and J gave up 7 bases, with 18 bases separating them. The CDR3 is CASSYLSRGWEQYF. In nucleotides, the CDR3 is TGTGCCAGCAGCTACCTTTCCCGGGGGTGGGAGCAGTACTTC.

There are a few counts of this clone. Other DNA sequences from this sample encode an identical CDR3 as well. The V and J genes are TRBV21-1 and TRBJ2-5; TRBD2 is taken as the D call from the table, unchecked against the DNA. TRBV21-1 is designated a pseudogene. The CDR3 runs 15 residues. CDR3 protein: CASRGGFRGRETQYF. The CDR3 DNA sequence: TGTGCCAGCAGGGGGGGTTTTAGGGGAAGGGAGACCCAGTACTTC.

This clone showed up just once. The genes are TRBV6-5 and TRBJ1-3, with no clear D. Germline V gives CDR1 MNHEY, CDR2 SVGAGI. The germline V and J ends were trimmed by 11 bases and 4 bases, with 21 bases remaining between them. The CDR3 totals 15 residues. CDR3: CASHEEVLGGNTIYF. The CDR3 DNA reads as TGTGCCTCGCATGAGGAGGTTCTGGGCGGAAACACCATATATTTT.

The chain joins TRBV6-6 to TRBJ2-5, with D hard to call. The V and J ends lost 6 bases and 2 bases respectively, with 13 bases between them. CDR1 and CDR2 (germline): MNHNY, SVGAGI (reference sequence). This CDR3 region has 14 residues. CDR3 residues: CASSPLQSQETQYF. The CDR3 nucleotides are TGTGCCAGCAGCCCACTCCAATCTCAAGAGACCCAGTACTTC.

The chain couples TRBV5-5 to TRBJ2-2; D possibly corresponds to TRBD2 (5 bases). Germline values: CDR1 SGHKS, CDR2 YYEKEE (reference sequence). V dropped 1 base and J dropped 4 bases, with 11 bases sitting between them. The CDR3 is made up of 15 amino acids. The CDR3 DNA reads as TGTGCCAGCAGCTTGTTTGGGAGCGTCACCGGGGAGCTGTTTTTT. Its protein is CASSLFGSVTGELFF.

This chain connects TRBV5-6 to TRBJ2-7; TRBD2 aligns across 13 bases. Germline CDR1 SGHDT, CDR2 YYEEEE. CDR3 length: 15 amino acids. After removal of 0 bases from V and 4 bases from J, the junction contained 1 base not matched to a gene. The CDR3 bases are TGTGCCAGCAGCTTGGGACTAGCGGGGGGATACGAGCAGTACTTC. It codes for CASSLGLAGGYEQYF.

The rearrangement links TRBV19 to TRBJ1-5; D uncertain. CDR1 LNHDA and CDR2 SQIVND come from the germline V gene (reference sequence). The CDR3 spans 16 residues. Trimming took off 3 bases at V and 2 bases at J, with 14 bases between the two ends. CDR3 coding DNA: TGTGCCAGTAGTATCGTAGGTCGGGGTGGCAATCAGCCCCAGCATTTT. This codes for CASSIVGRGGNQPQHF.

The chain recombines TRBV5-6 with TRBJ1-1; D perhaps matches TRBD1 (6 bases). CDR3 length: 15 residues. V lost 0 bases, J lost 5 bases, and 14 bases lay in between. In germline, CDR1 is SGHDT, CDR2 YYEEEE. The CDR3 reads CASSLAHRVRTEAFF. CDR3 sequence (DNA): TGTGCCAGCAGCTTGGCCCACAGGGTAAGAACTGAAGCTTTCTTT.

The genes are TRBV7-2 and TRBJ2-3, with 11 bases aligning to TRBD2. Trimming removed 4 bases from V and 11 bases from J; junction bases left unmatched: 5. The CDR3 consists of 13 residues. Per the germline V gene, CDR1 is SGHTA and CDR2 is FQGNSA. CDR3: CASSSLAGGGQYF. Written as DNA, the CDR3 is TGTGCCAGCAGCTCTCTAGCGGGAGGTGGGCAGTATTTT.

V and J are TRBV14 and TRBJ2-3; 12 bases are a match to TRBD2. Germline-derived CDR1 and CDR2 are SGHDN and FVKESK. Trimming removed 4 bases from V and 0 bases from J; junction bases left unmatched: 8. This CDR3 spans 18 amino acids. CDR3 sequence: CASSPTSGGLSSTDTQYF. The CDR3 DNA sequence: TGTGCCAGCAGCCCGACTAGCGGGGGCCTTTCCAGCACAGATACGCAGTATTTT.

The chain is built from TRBV7-9 and TRBJ2-7, with D perhaps TRBD1 (6 bases). CDR1 and CDR2 from the germline V gene are SEHNR and FQNEAQ (reference sequence). The V end lost 5 bases, the J end lost 2 bases, and 25 bases lay between the germline ends. This CDR3 comprises 18 residues. The CDR3, as DNA: TGTGCCAGCAGCCTGTACGCCAAACAGGGTACAAGGGCCTACGAGCAGTACTTC. Encoded protein: CASSLYAKQGTRAYEQYF.

The rearrangement links TRBV9 to TRBJ2-6; D possibly corresponds to TRBD1 (5 bases). The CDR3 has 16 residues. Per the germline V gene, CDR1 is SGDLS and CDR2 is YYNGEE. V was cut by 3 bases and J by 1 base, with 11 bases left in between. For the CDR3, the DNA is TGTGCCAGCAGCGCTACCACAGGATCTGGGGCCAACGTCCTGACTTTC. Residues: CASSATTGSGANVLTF.

This clone was counted once. V gene TRBV3-1 (or the pseudogene TRBV3-2) combines with J gene TRBJ2-1, with 10 bases identical to TRBD2. With 5 bases clipped from V and 5 bases from J, the junction kept 9 bases outside the gene matches. In germline, CDR1 is LGHDT, CDR2 YNNKEL (reference sequence). The CDR3 loop spans 16 amino acids. This CDR3 is CASSTPPGLADNEQFF. For the CDR3, the DNA is TGTGCCAGCAGCACACCCCCCGGACTAGCGGACAATGAGCAGTTCTTC.